These 10 T cell receptor beta chains came from one sample sequenced in a study of cytomegalovirus exposure and HLA in healthy donors. The PCR had 60 Vbeta and 13 Jbeta primers. Clones were sequenced by immunoSEQ multiplex PCR, and TCRdb holds only the in-frame ones, with some missing. The table shows approximately 110,000 clones, with approximately 78% occurring only once. Input material: PBMCs. These receptors were taken from a woman aged 40 to 49 in good health and CMV-seropositive.

This chain uses TRBV6-5 with TRBJ1-6, with D possibly being TRBD1 (6 bases). Trimming removed 8 bases from V and 8 bases from J, with 16 bases in between. CDR3 length: 14 amino acids. Germline loops: CDR1 MNHEY, CDR2 SVGAGI. As DNA, the CDR3 is TGTGCCAGCCGGCTGAGGACAGAATATTCACCCCTCCACTTT. This sequence encodes CASRLRTEYSPLHF.

The CDR3 nucleotides read TGTGCCAGCAGTCAAAGGACAGGGCTTGGCTACACCTTC. Translated: CASSQRTGLGYTF. This chain links TRBV5-4 with TRBJ1-2; 8 bases are shared with TRBD1. CDR1 SGHNT and CDR2 YYREEE come from the germline V gene (reference sequence). Trimming at V came to 5 bases and at J to 7 bases, leaving 7 bases not matched to a gene. This CDR3 is 13 amino acids long.

V usage is TRBV19 and J usage is TRBJ2-5; D is undetermined. Germline V gene sequence: CDR1 LNHDA, CDR2 SQIVND (reference sequence). The CDR3 is made up of 13 amino acids. V was shortened by 3 bases and J by 3 bases, with 8 bases between the two germline ends. CDR3: CASSISSKETQYF. CDR3 nucleotides: TGTGCCAGTAGTATCTCTAGTAAAGAGACCCAGTACTTC.

A few counts support this clone. J is TRBJ2-2 and V is TRBV5-4; D gene uncertain. CDR1 and CDR2 from the germline V gene are SGHNT and YYREEE (reference sequence). The CDR3 is made up of 12 amino acids. V was clipped by 9 bases and J by 4 bases, with 10 bases between them. CDR3 protein: CATAPGTGELFF. Written as DNA, the CDR3 is TGTGCCACCGCGCCCGGCACCGGGGAGCTGTTTTTT.

V is TRBV7-9 and J is TRBJ2-7; the D gene is possibly TRBD2 (5 bases). The CDR3 covers 15 residues. V lost 5 bases and J 2 bases, leaving 16 bases between the germline ends. Germline CDR1 SEHNR, CDR2 FQNEAQ (reference sequence). The CDR3 nucleotides are TGTGCCAGCAGCCCCACGGGCGGGTCCCCCTACGAGCAGTACTTC. Translation: CASSPTGGSPYEQYF.

This clone has only a few counts. V is TRBV5-8 and J is TRBJ1-5; 10 nucleotides agree with TRBD1. Germline values: CDR1 SGHTS, CDR2 YDEGEE. J lost 4 bases, V lost 4 bases, and 2 bases had no gene match. The CDR3 runs to 14 residues. The DNA for the CDR3 is TGTGCCAGCAGCCTGGACAGGGGGAATCAGCCCCAGCATTTT. This encodes CASSLDRGNQPQHF.

This clone is a singleton in its sample. The rearrangement uses TRBV9 and TRBJ2-7; 8 bases line up with TRBD2. CDR1 and CDR2 (germline): SGDLS, YYNGEE. The CDR3 has 13 amino acids. The junction had 3 bases not matched to a gene; V was cut back by 4 bases and J by 3 bases. The DNA for the CDR3 is TGTGCCAGCAGCTCGGGACTAGACTACGAGCAGTACTTC. This gives the protein CASSSGLDYEQYF.

The chain carries TRBV18 and TRBJ1-4; 7 positions match TRBD1. CDR3 size: 15 residues. Germline CDR1 and CDR2: KGHSH and LQKENI. Trimming cost V 2 bases and J 5 bases; bases outside gene matches: 5. This chain's CDR3 is CASSPTATGNEKLFF. For the CDR3, the DNA is TGTGCCAGCTCACCAACGGCGACAGGGAATGAAAAACTGTTTTTT.

The gene calls are TRBV7-2 and TRBJ2-5; possible D gene TRBD2, 6 bases. V was trimmed by 7 bases and J by 5 bases, leaving 20 bases between them. This CDR3 contains 15 residues. Per the germline V gene, CDR1 is SGHTA and CDR2 is FQGNSA. The CDR3 is CASTAGTPLRETQYF. DNA for the CDR3: TGTGCCAGCACCGCCGGGACTCCTTTGCGGGAGACCCAGTACTTC. Together with reference TRBV7-2 and TRBJ2-5, the CDR3 gives the full variable domain: GAGVSQSPSNKVTEKGKDVELRCDPISGHTALYWYRQSLGQGLEFLIYFQGNSAPDKSGLPSDRFSAERTGGSVSTLTIQRTQQEDSAVYLCASTAGTPLRETQYFGPGTRLLVL.

The chain employs TRBV7-9 and TRBJ2-7; TRBD1 agrees at 7 bases. The length of the CDR3 is 14 residues. Germline-derived CDR1 and CDR2 are SEHNR and FQNEAQ (reference sequence). V dropped 3 bases and J dropped 0; count of bases not matched to a gene: 2. CDR3 sequence: CASSFWDSSYEQYF. The CDR3 DNA follows: TGTGCCAGCAGCTTTTGGGACAGCTCCTACGAGCAGTACTTC.